This TCR beta chain was identified during a study of OX40 agonist ivuxolimab in advanced cancers. Whole-study context: The drug used for patients, ivuxolimab, was an agonistic anti-OX40 (CD134) antibody. The study, taken as a whole, reports: Nonresponders included some who also had low normalized T-cell clonal expansion. Specificity for antigen went undetermined in the expanded peripheral T cells.

This clone was picked up one time. Antigen specificity is unknown. Profiled with immunoSEQ multiplex PCR; TCRdb holds only in-frame clones, not every one. The sample lists approximately 84,000 clones, approximately 90% seen once, with roughly 0.4% in the top ten. Germline V gene sequence: CDR1 SGHAT, CDR2 FQNNGV. The CDR3 loop spans 15 amino acids. The V gene end was trimmed by 2 bases and the J gene end by 2 bases; junction bases not matched to a gene: 5. The source of this sequence is an adult with an advanced solid tumor such as melanoma, head and neck, liver or kidney cancer. The chain uses TRBV11-2 and TRBJ1-2; 7 bases map to TRBD1. The sequenced sample was CD4+ or CD8+ T cells sorted from blood, obtained in a trial of the OX40 agonist ivuxolimab. Here the CDR3 reads CASSLTGAGNYGYTF. Written as DNA, the CDR3 is TGTGCCAGCAGCTTAACAGGGGCGGGGAACTATGGCTACACCTTC. The complete variable domain, with remaining parts taken from reference TRBV11-2 and TRBJ1-2, reads EAGVAQSPRYKIIEKRQSVAFWCNPISGHATLYWYQQILGQGPKLLIQFQNNGVVDDSQLPKDRFSAERLKGVDSTLKIQPAKLEDSAVYLCASSLTGAGNYGYTFGSGTRLTVV.